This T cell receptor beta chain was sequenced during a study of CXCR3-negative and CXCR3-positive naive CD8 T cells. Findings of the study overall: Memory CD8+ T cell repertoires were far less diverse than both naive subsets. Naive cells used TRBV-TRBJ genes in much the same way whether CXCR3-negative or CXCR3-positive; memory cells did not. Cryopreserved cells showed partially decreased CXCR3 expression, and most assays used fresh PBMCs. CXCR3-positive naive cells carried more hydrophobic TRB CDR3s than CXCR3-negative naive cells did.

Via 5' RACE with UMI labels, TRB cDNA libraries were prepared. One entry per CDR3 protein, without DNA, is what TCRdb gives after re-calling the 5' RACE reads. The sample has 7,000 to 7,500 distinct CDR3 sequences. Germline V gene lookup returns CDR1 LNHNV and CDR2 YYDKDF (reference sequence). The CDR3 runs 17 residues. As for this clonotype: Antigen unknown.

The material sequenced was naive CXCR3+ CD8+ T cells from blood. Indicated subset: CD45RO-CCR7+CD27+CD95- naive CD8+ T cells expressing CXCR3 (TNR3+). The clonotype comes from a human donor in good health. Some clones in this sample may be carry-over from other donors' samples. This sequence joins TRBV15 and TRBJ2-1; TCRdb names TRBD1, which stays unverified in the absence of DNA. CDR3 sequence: CATSNRDRDRVYNEQFF. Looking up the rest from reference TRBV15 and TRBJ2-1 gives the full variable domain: DAMVIQNPRYQVTQFGKPVTLSCSQTLNHNVMYWYQQKSSQAPKLLFHYYDKDFNNEADTPDNFQSRRPNTSFCFLDIRSPGLGDTAMYLCATSNRDRDRVYNEQFFGPGTRLTVL.